Following are 28 T cell receptor beta chains from one sample sequenced in a study of early T cells in non-severe SARS-CoV-2 infection. TCRdb re-called the 5' RACE reads through MiXCR, storing one row per CDR3 protein. Among tens of thousands of distinct CDR3 sequences, 15% were seen once, and the ten largest hold about 5.5%. The specimen was whole blood. The receptor set was obtained from an adult who was a healthcare worker with PCR-confirmed SARS-CoV-2 infection or an uninfected control (not recorded which).

The sample holds many counts of this clonotype. This chain uses TRBV6-1 with TRBJ2-5, with D hard to call. With 1 base removed from V and 6 bases from J, the gap between germline ends came to 0 bases. CDR3 size: 10 residues. Germline CDR1 reads MNHNS; CDR2 reads SASEGT. The CDR3 coding sequence is TGTGCCAGCAGTGAAGAGACCCAGTACTTC. It encodes CASSEETQYF.

This clonotype was counted only a few times. This chain uses TRBV9 with TRBJ1-6; tentatively, D is TRBD1 (6 bases). This CDR3 has 16 residues. Germline V gives CDR1 SGDLS, CDR2 YYNGEE. Trimming shortened V by 5 bases and J by 8 bases, and 20 bases separated the two germline ends. Here the CDR3 reads CASSPTGTPEHSPLHF. The CDR3 DNA follows: TGTGCCAGCAGTCCTACCGGGACACCCGAACATTCACCCCTCCACTTT. The variable domain in full, with the rest retrieved from reference TRBV9 and TRBJ1-6, is DSGVTQTPKHLITATGQRVTLRCSPRSGDLSVYWYQQSLDQGLQFLIQYYNGEERAKGNILERFSAQQFPDLHSELNLSSLELGDSALYFCASSPTGTPEHSPLHFGNGTRLTVT.

This clonotype was seen more than once but under ten times. This chain joins TRBV20-1 and TRBJ2-7, with D uncertain. The germline gives CDR1 DFQATT, CDR2 SNEGSKA (reference sequence). V lost 4 bases and J 5 bases, leaving 6 bases between the germline ends. The CDR3 extends over 10 amino acids. The CDR3 here is CSATPDEQYF. CDR3 DNA sequence: TGCAGTGCTACCCCGGACGAGCAGTACTTC.

The chain employs TRBV7-9 and TRBJ2-1; 8 bases fit TRBD1. Germline lookup yields CDR1 SEHNR and CDR2 FQNEAQ (reference sequence). The CDR3 sequence is 17 residues long. The J segment lost 5 bases and the V segment lost 2 bases, leaving 11 bases of the junction unmatched. The CDR3 nucleotides are TGTGCCAGCAGCTTACCCTTAGGACAGGGAGTGGACAATGAGCAGTTCTTC. Protein: CASSLPLGQGVDNEQFF. The full variable domain, rest sourced from reference TRBV7-9 and TRBJ2-1, is DTGVSQNPRHKITKRGQNVTFRCDPISEHNRLYWYRQTLGQGPEFLTYFQNEAQLEKSRLLSDRFSAERPKGSFSTLEIQRTEQGDSAMYLCASSLPLGQGVDNEQFFGPGTRLTVL.

In its sample, this clonotype was seen a few times. The gene calls are TRBV7-2 and TRBJ2-3; 12 bases line up with TRBD2. Germline V gives CDR1 SGHTA, CDR2 FQGNSA. The CDR3 sequence is 16 residues long. The V segment lost 5 bases and the J segment 3 bases; nucleotides outside the gene matches: 6. CDR3 region: CASSPHLAGGTDTQYF. CDR3 nucleotide sequence: TGTGCCAGCAGCCCACATCTAGCGGGAGGGACAGATACGCAGTATTTT.

This clonotype appeared a few times. The rearrangement links TRBV5-1 to TRBJ2-7; 12 bases line up with TRBD2. CDR1 SGHRS and CDR2 YFSETQ come from the germline V gene. The CDR3 contains 15 residues. V lost 2 bases to trimming and J lost 2 bases; unmatched junction nucleotides: 2. CDR3 DNA: TGCGCCAGCAGCTTAGGACTAGCGGGAACCTACGAGCAGTACTTC. The encoded protein is CASSLGLAGTYEQYF.

The chain uses TRBV7-8 and TRBJ2-1, with TRBD2 matching over 9 bases. V shed 1 base and J 6 bases; nucleotides not matched to a gene: 4. Germline CDR1 reads SGHVS; CDR2 reads FQNEAQ. The CDR3 is made up of 15 amino acids. CDR3 bases: TGTGCCAGCAGCTTAGTTGCGGGAGGGATCAATGAGCAGTTCTTC. Translated, it gives CASSLVAGGINEQFF. Supplemented by reference TRBV7-8 and TRBJ2-1, the full variable domain reads GAGVSQSPRYKVAKRGQDVALRCDPISGHVSLFWYQQALGQGPEFLTYFQNEAQLDKSGLPSDRFFAERPEGSVSTLKIQRTQQEDSAVYLCASSLVAGGINEQFFGPGTRLTVL.

The CDR3 protein is CASSVNGETEAFF. The CDR3 DNA reads TGTGCCAGCAGTGTTAACGGGGAGACTGAAGCTTTCTTT. This sequence joins TRBV2 and TRBJ1-1; no clear D. CDR3 length: 13 residues. Germline V gives CDR1 SNHLY, CDR2 FYNNEI. V was trimmed by 4 bases and J by 5 bases, leaving 11 bases between them.

There are many counts of this clonotype. This chain uses TRBV6-1 with TRBJ2-6; D might be TRBD2 (6 bases). The CDR3 is 15 amino acids. V was shortened by 3 bases and J by 0 bases, with 6 bases between the two germline ends. Germline V gives CDR1 MNHNS, CDR2 SASEGT. The CDR3 DNA is TGTGCCAGCAGTGAGGGGGGCTCTGGGGCCAACGTCCTGACTTTC. Translating it yields CASSEGGSGANVLTF.

This clonotype was seen repeatedly, ten times or more. This chain uses TRBV27 with TRBJ2-1, with D possibly being TRBD2 (6 bases). The CDR3 runs 17 residues. The germline V gene encodes CDR1 MNHEY and CDR2 SMNVEV (reference sequence). Trimming removed 7 bases from V and 6 bases from J, with 25 bases in between. CDR3 DNA sequence: TGTGCCAGCAATCGGGGCCCTGGAGCGGGTCGGGGCAATGAGCAGTTCTTC. Its protein is CASNRGPGAGRGNEQFF.

This clonotype was picked up many times. The chain carries TRBV6-5 and TRBJ2-6, with 13 bases matching TRBD2. After removal of 2 bases from V and 3 bases from J, the junction contained 10 bases not matched to a gene. Germline CDR1 is MNHEY and CDR2 is SVGAGI. The CDR3 sequence is 20 residues long. CDR3: CASSYTLTSGRLLGANVLTF. CDR3 nucleotides: TGTGCCAGCAGTTACACTTTGACTAGCGGGAGGTTACTTGGGGCCAACGTCCTGACTTTC.

This clonotype was counted only a few times. The rearrangement links TRBV28 to TRBJ2-2; D not certain. The germline V gene has CDR1 MDHEN and CDR2 SYDVKM. The length of the CDR3 is 11 residues. V lost 10 bases and J lost 4, with 7 bases in between. The CDR3 coding sequence is TGTGCCACCACATTCACCGGGGAGCTGTTTTTT. Its protein product is CATTFTGELFF. The full variable domain, with the rest looked up from reference TRBV28 and TRBJ2-2, is DVKVTQSSRYLVKRTGEKVFLECVQDMDHENMFWYRQDPGLGLRLIYFSYDVKMKEKGDIPEGYSVSREKKERFSLILESASTNQTSMYLCATTFTGELFFGEGSRLTVL.

The V gene is TRBV3-1, the J gene TRBJ2-7; TRBD1 is a possible D gene (6 bases). The CDR3 has 14 residues. V dropped 4 bases and J dropped 3 bases, with 13 bases sitting between them. In germline, CDR1 is LGHDT, CDR2 YNNKEL (reference sequence). The CDR3 is CASSPKGVGYEQYF. CDR3 bases: TGTGCCAGCAGCCCGAAGGGGGTAGGCTACGAGCAGTACTTC.

The chain recombines TRBV18 with TRBJ2-5; 8 bases align to TRBD2. The germline gives CDR1 KGHSH, CDR2 LQKENI. Germline trimming cut 2 bases from V and 4 bases from J; bases unmatched to any gene: 12. The CDR3 runs 17 residues. Here the CDR3 reads CASSPSGSGMVGETQYF. CDR3 DNA: TGTGCCAGCTCACCATCGGGTAGCGGGATGGTTGGAGAGACCCAGTACTTC.

The rearrangement joins TRBV6-5 to TRBJ2-7; weak D call: TRBD2 (6 bases). The CDR3 has 16 amino acids. Germline V lookup: CDR1 MNHEY, CDR2 SVGAGI. Trimming left V 6 bases short and J 0 bases short, with 18 bases between. The CDR3 loop is CASRRDSGGSSYEQYF. The CDR3 DNA reads as TGTGCCAGCAGGAGAGATTCCGGGGGTAGCTCCTACGAGCAGTACTTC.

This sequence joins TRBV6-2 or TRBV6-3 and TRBJ2-1; 11 nucleotides match TRBD2. The germline V gene has CDR1 MNHEY and CDR2 SVGEGT. Trimming cost V 4 bases and J 8 bases; bases outside gene matches: 7. This CDR3 is built from 15 residues. CDR3 residues: CASSSLAGVADEQFF. In DNA form, the CDR3 reads TGTGCCAGCAGTTCACTAGCGGGAGTAGCCGATGAGCAGTTCTTC.

The chain links TRBV19 to TRBJ2-1, with 10 bases identical to TRBD2. Germline CDR1 reads LNHDA; CDR2 reads SQIVND (reference sequence). This CDR3 is 15 amino acids long. With 2 bases clipped from V and 10 bases from J, the junction kept 8 bases outside the gene matches. This CDR3 reads CASSIRSGRAVEQFF. In DNA, the CDR3 is TGTGCCAGTAGTATAAGGAGCGGGAGGGCCGTAGAGCAGTTCTTC.

This clonotype was seen only a few times. This chain connects TRBV28 to TRBJ2-3; D may be TRBD2 (6 bases). In germline, CDR1 is MDHEN, CDR2 SYDVKM. V shed 5 bases and J shed 2 bases, with 14 bases lying between them. The CDR3 sequence is 15 residues long. CDR3: CASSPGTGDTDTQYF. Here the CDR3 DNA reads TGTGCCAGCAGTCCCGGGACTGGAGACACAGATACGCAGTATTTT. Full variable domain (outside the CDR3, taken from reference TRBV28 and TRBJ2-3): DVKVTQSSRYLVKRTGEKVFLECVQDMDHENMFWYRQDPGLGLRLIYFSYDVKMKEKGDIPEGYSVSREKKERFSLILESASTNQTSMYLCASSPGTGDTDTQYFGPGTRLTVL.

The chain links TRBV28 to TRBJ2-1; D is tentatively TRBD1 or TRBD2 (5 bases each). This CDR3 has 12 amino acids. CDR1 MDHEN and CDR2 SYDVKM come from the germline V gene. The V end was cut by 8 bases, the J end by 10 bases, with 15 bases between. The CDR3 sequence: CASRSAGTEQFF. CDR3 coding DNA: TGTGCCAGCCGCTCTGCCGGGACCGAGCAGTTCTTC.

The chain recombines TRBV15 with TRBJ2-5, with D possibly matching TRBD2 (5 bases). Trimming shortened V by 3 bases and J by 1 base, and 9 bases separated the two germline ends. CDR3 length: 14 amino acids. In germline, CDR1 is LNHNV, CDR2 YYDKDF (reference sequence). The DNA for the CDR3 is TGTGCCACCAGCAGCGGGATCCTCCAAGAGACCCAGTACTTC. It is translated as CATSSGILQETQYF.

This clonotype was observed a handful of times. V gene TRBV2 combines with J gene TRBJ1-4, with a tentative D call TRBD1 (5 bases). The V end was cut by 7 bases, the J end by 5 bases, with 11 bases between. The CDR3 runs to 13 residues. Germline CDR1 SNHLY, CDR2 FYNNEI. CDR3 sequence reads: CASKSGVNEKLFF. As DNA, the CDR3 is TGTGCCAGCAAGTCGGGGGTAAATGAAAAACTGTTTTTT.

The chain uses TRBV6-6 and TRBJ2-1, with TRBD2 matching 11 bases. Trimming took 0 bases from V and 9 from J; bases not matched to a gene: 13. The germline V gene has CDR1 MNHNY and CDR2 SVGAGI (reference sequence). The CDR3 length is 18 residues. CDR3 region: CASSYSRLAGPLEGEQFF. In DNA, the CDR3 is TGTGCCAGCAGTTACTCCCGACTAGCGGGGCCGCTAGAGGGTGAGCAGTTCTTC.

This clonotype was detected a few times. The chain has TRBV12-3 or TRBV12-4 and TRBJ1-1; D is unclear. This CDR3 region has 13 residues. V gave up 6 bases and J gave up 11 bases, with 19 bases separating them. CDR3 sequence (DNA): TGTGCCAGCAGGGTAAATTTGATGACTGGGGCTTTCTTT. It translates to CASRVNLMTGAFF.

This clonotype occurred once. The V call is TRBV13, the J call TRBJ2-5, with 7 bases identical to TRBD1. Germline V gene sequence: CDR1 PRHDT, CDR2 FYEKMQ (reference sequence). This CDR3 region has 15 residues. V was pared by 4 bases and J by 2 bases, with 7 bases of the junction left unmatched. CDR3 region: CASSSLQGKQETQYF. The CDR3 nucleotides are TGTGCCAGCAGCTCTCTACAGGGGAAGCAAGAGACCCAGTACTTC.

The chain joins TRBV12-5 to TRBJ2-3; D remains unclear. In germline, CDR1 is LGHNT, CDR2 FRNRAP. V lost 7 bases and J lost 3, with 14 bases in between. The CDR3 spans 14 residues. CDR3 residues: CASALGMGTDTQYF. The CDR3 nucleotides are TGTGCTAGTGCCCTAGGGATGGGGACAGATACGCAGTATTTT.

This sequence joins TRBV11-2 and TRBJ2-1, with TRBD1 matching 9 bases. J gave up 4 bases and V 4 bases, and 8 bases lay outside the gene matches. The CDR3 length is 16 residues. CDR1 and CDR2 (germline): SGHAT, FQNNGV. The CDR3 loop reads CASSSHRGRKYNEQFF. The CDR3 DNA sequence: TGTGCCAGCAGCTCCCACAGGGGGCGAAAATACAATGAGCAGTTCTTC.

The chain recombines TRBV29-1 with TRBJ2-3, with TRBD2 matching over 14 bases. V lost 8 bases, J lost 3 bases, and 7 bases stayed unmatched. Germline-derived CDR1 and CDR2 are SQVTM and ANQGSEA. The length of the CDR3 is 15 residues. CDR3 sequence: CSIRLAGGHTDTQYF. CDR3 coding DNA: TGCAGCATTAGACTAGCGGGAGGGCATACAGATACGCAGTATTTT.

This clonotype was picked up one time. The genes are TRBV27 and TRBJ2-5, with 9 bases lining up with TRBD2. This CDR3 has 16 residues. Looked up from germline, CDR1 is MNHEY and CDR2 is SMNVEV (reference sequence). After removal of 8 bases from V and 4 bases from J, the junction contained 14 bases not matched to a gene. This CDR3 is CASEPLGSGRRETQYF. In DNA form, the CDR3 reads TGTGCCAGCGAGCCGCTTGGTAGCGGGAGACGAGAGACCCAGTACTTC.